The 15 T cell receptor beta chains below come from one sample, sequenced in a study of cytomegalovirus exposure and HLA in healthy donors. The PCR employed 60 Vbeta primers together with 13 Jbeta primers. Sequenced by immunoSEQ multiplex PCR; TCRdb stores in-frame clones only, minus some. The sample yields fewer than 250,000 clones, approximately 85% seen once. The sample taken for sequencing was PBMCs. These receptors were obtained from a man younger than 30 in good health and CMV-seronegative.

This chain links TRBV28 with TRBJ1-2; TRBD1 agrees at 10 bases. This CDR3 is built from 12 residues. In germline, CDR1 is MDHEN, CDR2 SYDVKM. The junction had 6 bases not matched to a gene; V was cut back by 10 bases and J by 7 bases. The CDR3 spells CAIRDRGFGYTF. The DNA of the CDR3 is TGTGCCATAAGGGACAGGGGCTTTGGCTACACCTTC.

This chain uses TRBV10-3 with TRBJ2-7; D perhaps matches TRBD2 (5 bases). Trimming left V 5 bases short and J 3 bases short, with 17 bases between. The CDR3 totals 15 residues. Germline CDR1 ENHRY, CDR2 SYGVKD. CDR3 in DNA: TGTGCCATCAGTTCCCGGGGATTGAGTAGCTACGAGCAGTACTTC. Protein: CAISSRGLSSYEQYF.

CDR3 sequence reads: CASSQDWEREMPYEQYF. CDR3 sequence (DNA): TGCGCCAGCAGCCAAGATTGGGAGCGGGAGATGCCCTACGAGCAGTACTTC. The rearrangement links TRBV4-3 to TRBJ2-7; the match to TRBD2 covers 8 bases. The CDR3 consists of 17 residues. V trimming: 0 bases; J trimming: 2 bases; junction bases outside the gene matches: 9. Germline CDR1 reads LGHNA; CDR2 reads YSLEER.

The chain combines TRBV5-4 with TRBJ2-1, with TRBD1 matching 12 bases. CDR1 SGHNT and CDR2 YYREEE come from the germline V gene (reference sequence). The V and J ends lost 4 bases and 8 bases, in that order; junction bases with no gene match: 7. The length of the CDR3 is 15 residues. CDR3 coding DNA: TGTGCCAGCAGCCTGGGACAGGGGGCGCATTATGAGCAGTTCTTC. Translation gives CASSLGQGAHYEQFF.

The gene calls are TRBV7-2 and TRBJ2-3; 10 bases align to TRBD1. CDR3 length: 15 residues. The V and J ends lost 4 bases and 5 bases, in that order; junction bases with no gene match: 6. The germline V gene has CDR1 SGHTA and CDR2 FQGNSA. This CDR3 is CASSSTGGRKDTQYF. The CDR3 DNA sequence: TGTGCCAGCAGCTCGACAGGGGGCAGGAAAGATACGCAGTATTTT.

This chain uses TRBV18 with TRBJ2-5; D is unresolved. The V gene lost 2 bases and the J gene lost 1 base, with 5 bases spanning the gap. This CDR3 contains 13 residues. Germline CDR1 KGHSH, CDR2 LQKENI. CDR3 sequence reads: CASSPGVQETQYF. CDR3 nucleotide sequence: TGTGCCAGCTCACCAGGAGTCCAAGAGACCCAGTACTTC.

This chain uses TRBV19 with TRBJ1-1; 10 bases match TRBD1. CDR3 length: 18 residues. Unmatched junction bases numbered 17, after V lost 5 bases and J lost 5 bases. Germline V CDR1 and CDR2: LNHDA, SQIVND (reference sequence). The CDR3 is CASSAPTGGAPSQTEAFF. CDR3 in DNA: TGTGCCAGTAGTGCACCGACAGGGGGCGCCCCGTCCCAGACTGAAGCTTTCTTT.

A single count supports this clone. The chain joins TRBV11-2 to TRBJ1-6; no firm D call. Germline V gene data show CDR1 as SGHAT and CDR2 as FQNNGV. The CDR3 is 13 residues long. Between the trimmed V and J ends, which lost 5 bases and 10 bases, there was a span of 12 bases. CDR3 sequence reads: CASSPLDRSPLHF. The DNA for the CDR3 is TGTGCCAGCAGCCCCCTCGATAGATCACCCCTCCACTTT.

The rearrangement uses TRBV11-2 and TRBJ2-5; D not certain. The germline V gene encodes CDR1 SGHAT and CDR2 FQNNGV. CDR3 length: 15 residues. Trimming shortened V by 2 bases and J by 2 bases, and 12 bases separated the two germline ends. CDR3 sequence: CASSLIGSVQETQYF. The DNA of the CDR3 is TGTGCCAGCAGCTTAATTGGTTCGGTACAAGAGACCCAGTACTTC.

The CDR3 DNA is TGTGCCAGCAGCTTGGACAGGGATACGCAGTATTTT. Its protein is CASSLDRDTQYF. This chain connects TRBV13 to TRBJ2-3; TRBD1 agrees at 7 bases. The V and J ends lost 3 bases and 6 bases, in that order; junction bases with no gene match: 0. Germline CDR1 reads PRHDT; CDR2 reads FYEKMQ (reference sequence). The CDR3 extends over 12 amino acids. Using reference TRBV13 and TRBJ2-3 for the parts outside the CDR3, the full variable domain is AAGVIQSPRHLIKEKRETATLKCYPIPRHDTVYWYQQGPGQDPQFLISFYEKMQSDKGSIPDRFSAQQFSDYHSELNMSSLELGDSALYFCASSLDRDTQYFGPGTRLTVL.

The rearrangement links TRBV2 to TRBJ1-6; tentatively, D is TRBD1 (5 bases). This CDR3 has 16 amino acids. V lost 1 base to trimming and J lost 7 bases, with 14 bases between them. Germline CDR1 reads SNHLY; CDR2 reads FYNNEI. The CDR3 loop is CASSEGLGGANSPLHF. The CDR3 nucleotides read TGTGCCAGCAGTGAAGGGCTCGGAGGGGCAAATTCACCCCTCCACTTT.

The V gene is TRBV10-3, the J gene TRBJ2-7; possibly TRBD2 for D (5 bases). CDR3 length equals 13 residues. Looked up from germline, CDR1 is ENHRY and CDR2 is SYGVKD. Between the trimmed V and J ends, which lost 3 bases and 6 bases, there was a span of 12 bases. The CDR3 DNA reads TGTGCCATCAGTGATCTAGCTCTTATCGAGCAGTACTTC. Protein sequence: CAISDLALIEQYF.

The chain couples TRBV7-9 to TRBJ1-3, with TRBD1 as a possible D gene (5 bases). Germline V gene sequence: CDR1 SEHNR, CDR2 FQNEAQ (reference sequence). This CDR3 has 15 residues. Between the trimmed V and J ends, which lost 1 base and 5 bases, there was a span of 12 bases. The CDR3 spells CASSLGDSFRNTIYF. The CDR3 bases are TGTGCCAGCAGCTTAGGGGACTCCTTCAGAAACACCATATATTTT.

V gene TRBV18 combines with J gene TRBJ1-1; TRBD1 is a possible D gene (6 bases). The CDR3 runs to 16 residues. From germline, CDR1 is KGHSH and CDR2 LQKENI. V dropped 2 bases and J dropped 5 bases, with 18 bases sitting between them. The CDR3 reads CASSPVQGSLGTEAFF. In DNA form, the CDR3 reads TGTGCCAGCTCACCAGTACAGGGTAGCTTGGGAACTGAAGCTTTCTTT.

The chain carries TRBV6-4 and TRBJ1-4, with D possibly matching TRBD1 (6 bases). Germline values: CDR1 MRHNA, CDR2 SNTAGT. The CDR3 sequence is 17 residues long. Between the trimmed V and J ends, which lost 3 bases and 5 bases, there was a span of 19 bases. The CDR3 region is CASSENPRQVWNEKLFF. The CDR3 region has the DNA TGTGCCAGCAGTGAAAATCCACGACAGGTTTGGAATGAAAAACTGTTTTTT.